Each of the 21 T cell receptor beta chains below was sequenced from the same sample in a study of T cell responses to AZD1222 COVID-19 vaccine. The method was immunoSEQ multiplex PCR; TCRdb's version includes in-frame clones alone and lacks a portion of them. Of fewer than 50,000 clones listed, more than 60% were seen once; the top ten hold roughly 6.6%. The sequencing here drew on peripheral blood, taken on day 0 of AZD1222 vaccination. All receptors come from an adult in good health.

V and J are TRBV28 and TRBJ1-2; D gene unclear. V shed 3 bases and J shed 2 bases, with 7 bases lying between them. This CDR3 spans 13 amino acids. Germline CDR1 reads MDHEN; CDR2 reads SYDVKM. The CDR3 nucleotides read TGTGCCAGCAGTTTTGGGCAGAACTATGGCTACACCTTC. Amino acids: CASSFGQNYGYTF.

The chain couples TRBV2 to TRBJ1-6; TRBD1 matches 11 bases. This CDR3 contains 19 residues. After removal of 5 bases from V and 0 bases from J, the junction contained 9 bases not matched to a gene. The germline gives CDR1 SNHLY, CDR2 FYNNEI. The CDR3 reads CASSFRDRGFSSYNSPLHF. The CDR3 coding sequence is TGTGCCAGCAGTTTCAGGGACAGGGGGTTCAGCTCCTATAATTCACCCCTCCACTTT.

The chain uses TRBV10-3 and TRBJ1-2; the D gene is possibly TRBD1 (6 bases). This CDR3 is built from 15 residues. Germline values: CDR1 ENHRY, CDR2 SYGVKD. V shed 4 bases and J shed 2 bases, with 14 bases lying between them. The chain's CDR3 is CAISVTGQSNYGYTF. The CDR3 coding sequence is TGTGCCATCAGTGTTACCGGACAGTCGAACTATGGCTACACCTTC.

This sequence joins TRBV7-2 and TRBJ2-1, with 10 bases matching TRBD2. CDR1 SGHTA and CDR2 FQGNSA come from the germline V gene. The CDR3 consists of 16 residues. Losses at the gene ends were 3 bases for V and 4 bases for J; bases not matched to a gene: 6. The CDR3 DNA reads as TGTGCCAGCAGCTTTAGCGGGGGGTTGGGGTACAATGAGCAGTTCTTC. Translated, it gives CASSFSGGLGYNEQFF.

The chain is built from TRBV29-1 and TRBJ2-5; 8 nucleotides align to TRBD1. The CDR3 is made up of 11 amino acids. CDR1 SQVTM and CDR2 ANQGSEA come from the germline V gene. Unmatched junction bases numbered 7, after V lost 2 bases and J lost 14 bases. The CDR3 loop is CSVERGQVRYF. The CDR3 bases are TGCAGCGTTGAACGGGGACAGGTCCGTTACTTC.

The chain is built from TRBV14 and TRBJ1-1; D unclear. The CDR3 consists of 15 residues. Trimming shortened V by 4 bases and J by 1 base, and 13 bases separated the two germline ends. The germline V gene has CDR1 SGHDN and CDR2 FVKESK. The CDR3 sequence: CASSPSGRANTEAFF. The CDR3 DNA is TGTGCCAGCAGCCCGTCCGGACGGGCGAACACTGAAGCTTTCTTT.

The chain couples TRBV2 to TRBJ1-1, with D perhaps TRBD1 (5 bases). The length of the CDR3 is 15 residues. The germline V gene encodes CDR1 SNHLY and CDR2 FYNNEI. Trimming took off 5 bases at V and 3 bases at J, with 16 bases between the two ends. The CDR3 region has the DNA TGTGCCAGCAGTTTTATCAACAGGCCTTACACTGAAGCTTTCTTT. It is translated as CASSFINRPYTEAFF. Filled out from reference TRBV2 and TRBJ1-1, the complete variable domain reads EPEVTQTPSHQVTQMGQEVILRCVPISNHLYFYWYRQILGQKVEFLVSFYNNEISEKSEIFDDQFSVERPDGSNFTLKIRSTKLEDSAMYFCASSFINRPYTEAFFGQGTRLTVV.

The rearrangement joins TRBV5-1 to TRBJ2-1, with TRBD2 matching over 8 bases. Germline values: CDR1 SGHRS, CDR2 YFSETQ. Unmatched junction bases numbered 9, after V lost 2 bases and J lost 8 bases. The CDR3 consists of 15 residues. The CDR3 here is CASSLSLAAVDEQFF. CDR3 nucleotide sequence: TGCGCCAGCAGCTTATCACTAGCGGCCGTGGATGAGCAGTTCTTC.

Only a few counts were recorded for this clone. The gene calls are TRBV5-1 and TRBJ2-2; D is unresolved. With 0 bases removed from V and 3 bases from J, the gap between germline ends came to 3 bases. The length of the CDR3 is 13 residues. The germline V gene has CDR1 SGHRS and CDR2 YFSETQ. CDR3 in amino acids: CASSLVDTGELFF. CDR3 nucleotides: TGCGCCAGCAGCTTGGTAGACACCGGGGAGCTGTTTTTT.

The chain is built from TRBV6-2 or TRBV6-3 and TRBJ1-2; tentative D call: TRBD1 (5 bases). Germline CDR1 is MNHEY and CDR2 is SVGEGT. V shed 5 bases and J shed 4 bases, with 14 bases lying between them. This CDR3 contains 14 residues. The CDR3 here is CASSRDGILYGYTF. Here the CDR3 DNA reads TGTGCCAGCAGTCGGGACGGGATTCTCTATGGCTACACCTTC.

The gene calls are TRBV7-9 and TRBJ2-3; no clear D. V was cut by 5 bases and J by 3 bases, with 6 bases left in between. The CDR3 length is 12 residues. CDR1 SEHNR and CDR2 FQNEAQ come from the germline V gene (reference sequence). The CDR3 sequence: CASSHGTDTQYF. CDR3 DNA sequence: TGTGCCAGCAGCCACGGTACAGATACGCAGTATTTT.

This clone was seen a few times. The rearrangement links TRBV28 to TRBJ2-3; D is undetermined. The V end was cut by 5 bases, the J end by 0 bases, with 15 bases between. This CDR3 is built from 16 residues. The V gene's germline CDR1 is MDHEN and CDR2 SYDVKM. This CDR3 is CASSELTFSSTDTQYF. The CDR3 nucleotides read TGTGCCAGCAGTGAGCTTACCTTCTCTAGCACAGATACGCAGTATTTT.

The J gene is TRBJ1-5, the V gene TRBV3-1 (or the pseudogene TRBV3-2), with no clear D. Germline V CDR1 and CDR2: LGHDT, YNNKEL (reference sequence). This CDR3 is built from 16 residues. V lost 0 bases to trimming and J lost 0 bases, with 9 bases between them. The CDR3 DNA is TGTGCCAGCAGCCAAGATTATAAGGCTAGCAATCAGCCCCAGCATTTT. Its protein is CASSQDYKASNQPQHF.

The CDR3 reads CASSLVGDTQPQHF. In nucleotides, the CDR3 is TGTGCCAGCAGTTTAGTGGGTGATACTCAGCCCCAGCATTTT. The chain employs TRBV27 and TRBJ1-5; D uncertain. V gave up 2 bases and J gave up 6 bases, with 11 bases separating them. From germline, CDR1 is MNHEY and CDR2 SMNVEV (reference sequence). CDR3 length: 14 amino acids.

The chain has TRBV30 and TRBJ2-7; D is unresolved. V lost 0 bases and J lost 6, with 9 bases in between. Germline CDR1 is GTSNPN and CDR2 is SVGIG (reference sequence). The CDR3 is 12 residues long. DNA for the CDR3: TGTGCCTGGAGTGTAGAGATCGGCGAGCAGTACTTC. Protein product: CAWSVEIGEQYF.

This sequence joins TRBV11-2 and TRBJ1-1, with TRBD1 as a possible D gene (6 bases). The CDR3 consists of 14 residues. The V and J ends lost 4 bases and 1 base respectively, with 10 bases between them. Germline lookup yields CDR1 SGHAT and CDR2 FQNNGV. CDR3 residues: CASSSRTANTEAFF. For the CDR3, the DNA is TGTGCCAGCAGCTCCCGGACAGCGAACACTGAAGCTTTCTTT.

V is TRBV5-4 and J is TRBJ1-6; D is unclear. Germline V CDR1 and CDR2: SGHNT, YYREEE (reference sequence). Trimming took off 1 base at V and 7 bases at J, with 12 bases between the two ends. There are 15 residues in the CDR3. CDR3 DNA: TGTGCCAGCAGCTTGTCCGTGATGGAAAATTCACCCCTCCACTTT. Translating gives CASSLSVMENSPLHF.

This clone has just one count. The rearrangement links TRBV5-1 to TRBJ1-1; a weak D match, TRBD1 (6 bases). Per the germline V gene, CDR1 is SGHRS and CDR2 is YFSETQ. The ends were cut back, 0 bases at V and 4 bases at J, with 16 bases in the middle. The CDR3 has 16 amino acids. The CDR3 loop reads CASSLAPRGTSTEAFF. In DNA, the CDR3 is TGCGCCAGCAGCTTGGCCCCTAGGGGGACGAGCACTGAAGCTTTCTTT.

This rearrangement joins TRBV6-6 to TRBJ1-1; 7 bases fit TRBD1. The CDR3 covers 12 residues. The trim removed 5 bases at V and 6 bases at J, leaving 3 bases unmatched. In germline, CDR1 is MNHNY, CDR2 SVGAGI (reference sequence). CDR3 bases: TGTGCCAGCAGTCACGGGACAGCTGAAGCTTTCTTT. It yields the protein CASSHGTAEAFF.

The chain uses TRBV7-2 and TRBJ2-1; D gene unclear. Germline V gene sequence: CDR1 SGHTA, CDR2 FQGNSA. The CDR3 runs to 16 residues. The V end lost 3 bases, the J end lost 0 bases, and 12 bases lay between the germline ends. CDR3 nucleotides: TGTGCCAGCAGCTTGAGAAAACCGGGCTCCTACAATGAGCAGTTCTTC. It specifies CASSLRKPGSYNEQFF.

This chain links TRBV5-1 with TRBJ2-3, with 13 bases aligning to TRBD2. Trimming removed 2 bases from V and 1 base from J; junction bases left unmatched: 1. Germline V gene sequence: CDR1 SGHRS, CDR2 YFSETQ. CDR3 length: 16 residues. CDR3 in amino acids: CASSFGLAGGTDTQYF. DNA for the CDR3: TGCGCCAGCAGCTTTGGACTAGCGGGAGGCACAGATACGCAGTATTTT.